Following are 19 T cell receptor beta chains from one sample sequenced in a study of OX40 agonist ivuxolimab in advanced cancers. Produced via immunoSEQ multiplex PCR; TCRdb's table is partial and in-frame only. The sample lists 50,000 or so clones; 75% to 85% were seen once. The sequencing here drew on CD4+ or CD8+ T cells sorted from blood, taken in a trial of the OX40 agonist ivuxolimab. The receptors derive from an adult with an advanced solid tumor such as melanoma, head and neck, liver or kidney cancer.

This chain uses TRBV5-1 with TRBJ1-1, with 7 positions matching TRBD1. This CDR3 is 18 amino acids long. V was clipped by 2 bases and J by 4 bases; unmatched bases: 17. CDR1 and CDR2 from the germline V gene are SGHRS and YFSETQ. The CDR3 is CASSFRDSRPPASTEAFF. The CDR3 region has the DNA TGCGCCAGCAGCTTCCGGGACAGCCGCCCCCCAGCCAGCACTGAAGCTTTCTTT.

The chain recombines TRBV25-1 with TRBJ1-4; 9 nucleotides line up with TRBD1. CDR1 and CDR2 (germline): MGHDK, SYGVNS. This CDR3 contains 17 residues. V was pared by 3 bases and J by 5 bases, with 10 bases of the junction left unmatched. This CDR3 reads CASSDTGGGRKNEKLFF. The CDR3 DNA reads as TGTGCCAGCAGTGATACAGGGGGCGGAAGGAAAAATGAAAAACTGTTTTTT. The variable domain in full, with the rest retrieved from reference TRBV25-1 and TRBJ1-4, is EADIYQTPRYLVIGTGKKITLECSQTMGHDKMYWYQQDPGMELHLIHYSYGVNSTEKGDLSSESTVSRIRTEHFPLTLESARPSHTSQYLCASSDTGGGRKNEKLFFGSGTQLSVL.

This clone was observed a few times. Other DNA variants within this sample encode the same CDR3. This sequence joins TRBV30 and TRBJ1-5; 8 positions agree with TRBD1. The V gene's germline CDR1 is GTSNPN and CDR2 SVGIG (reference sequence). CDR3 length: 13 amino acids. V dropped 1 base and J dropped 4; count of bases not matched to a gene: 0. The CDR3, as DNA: TGTGCCTGGAGTGGGACAGGGAATCAGCCCCAGCATTTT. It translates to CAWSGTGNQPQHF.

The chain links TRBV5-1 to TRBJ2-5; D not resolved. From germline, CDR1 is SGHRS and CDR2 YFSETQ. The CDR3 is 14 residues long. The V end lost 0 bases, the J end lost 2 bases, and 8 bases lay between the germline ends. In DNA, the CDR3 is TGCGCCAGCAGCTTGGCCCTACTTCAAGAGACCCAGTACTTC. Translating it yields CASSLALLQETQYF.

CDR3 sequence reads: CASSEAVLGAGGLYGYTF. The CDR3 nucleotides read TGTGCCAGCAGTGAAGCCGTATTGGGGGCAGGGGGCCTCTATGGCTACACCTTC. This chain links TRBV6-1 with TRBJ1-2; 8 bases are a match to TRBD1. Trimming removed 0 bases from V and 4 bases from J; junction bases left unmatched: 13. CDR3 size: 18 residues. Germline loops: CDR1 MNHNS, CDR2 SASEGT.

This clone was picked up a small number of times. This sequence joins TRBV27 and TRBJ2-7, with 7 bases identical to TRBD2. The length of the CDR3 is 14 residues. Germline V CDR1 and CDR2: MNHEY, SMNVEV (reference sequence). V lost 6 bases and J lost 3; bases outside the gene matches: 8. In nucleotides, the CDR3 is TGTGCCAGCAGGGGGGGGACCGACTACTACGAGCAGTACTTC. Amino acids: CASRGGTDYYEQYF.

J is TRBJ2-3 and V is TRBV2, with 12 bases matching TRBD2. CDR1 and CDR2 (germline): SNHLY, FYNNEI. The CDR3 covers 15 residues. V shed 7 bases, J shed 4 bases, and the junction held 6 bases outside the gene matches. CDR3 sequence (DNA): TGTGCCAGCACCCGGTCTAGCGGGGGGGCAGATACGCAGTATTTT. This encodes CASTRSSGGADTQYF.

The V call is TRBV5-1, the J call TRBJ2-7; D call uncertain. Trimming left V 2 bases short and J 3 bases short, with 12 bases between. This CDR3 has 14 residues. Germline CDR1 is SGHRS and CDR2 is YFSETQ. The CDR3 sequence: CASSFGRTNYEQYF. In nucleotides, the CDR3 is TGCGCCAGCAGCTTCGGACGGACGAACTACGAGCAGTACTTC.

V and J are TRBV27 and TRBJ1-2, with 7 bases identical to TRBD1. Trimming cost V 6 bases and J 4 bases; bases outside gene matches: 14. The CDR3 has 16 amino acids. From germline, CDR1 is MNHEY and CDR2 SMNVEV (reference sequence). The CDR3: CASSLGSRTGLYGYTF. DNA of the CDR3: TGTGCCAGCAGCTTAGGCTCCCGGACAGGCCTCTATGGCTACACCTTC.

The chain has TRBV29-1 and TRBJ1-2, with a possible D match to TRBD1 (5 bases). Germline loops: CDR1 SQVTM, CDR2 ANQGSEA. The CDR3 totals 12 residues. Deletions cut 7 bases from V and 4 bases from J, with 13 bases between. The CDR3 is CSGGSGPYGYTF. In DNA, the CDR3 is TGCAGCGGGGGGTCAGGGCCCTATGGCTACACCTTC.

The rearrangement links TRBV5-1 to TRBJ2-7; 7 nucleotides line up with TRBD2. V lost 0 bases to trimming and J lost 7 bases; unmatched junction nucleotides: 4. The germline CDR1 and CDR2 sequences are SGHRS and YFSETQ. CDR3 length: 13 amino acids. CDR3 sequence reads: CASSLASGGEQYF. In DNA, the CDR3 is TGCGCCAGCAGCTTGGCCTCGGGAGGAGAGCAGTACTTC. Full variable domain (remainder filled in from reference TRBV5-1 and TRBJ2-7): KAGVTQTPRYLIKTRGQQVTLSCSPISGHRSVSWYQQTPGQGLQFLFEYFSETQRNKGNFPGRFSGRQFSNSRSEMNVSTLELGDSALYLCASSLASGGEQYFGPGTRLTVT.

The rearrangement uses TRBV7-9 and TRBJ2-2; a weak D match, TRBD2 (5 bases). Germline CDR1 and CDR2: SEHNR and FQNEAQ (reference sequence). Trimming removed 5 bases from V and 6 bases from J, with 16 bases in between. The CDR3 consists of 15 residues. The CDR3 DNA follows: TGTGCCAGCAGCCCGGGAAATCATTGGGCCGGGGAGCTGTTTTTT. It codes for CASSPGNHWAGELFF.

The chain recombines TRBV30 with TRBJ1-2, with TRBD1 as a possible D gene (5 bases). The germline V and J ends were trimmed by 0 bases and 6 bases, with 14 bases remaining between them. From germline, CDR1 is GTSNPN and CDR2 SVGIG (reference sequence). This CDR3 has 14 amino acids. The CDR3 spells CAWSVRGLWNGYTF. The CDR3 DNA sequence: TGTGCCTGGAGTGTCCGGGGACTCTGGAATGGCTACACCTTC.

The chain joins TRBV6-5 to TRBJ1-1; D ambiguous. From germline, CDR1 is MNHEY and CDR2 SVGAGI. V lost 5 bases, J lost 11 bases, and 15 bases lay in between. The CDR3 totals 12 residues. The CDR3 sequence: CASSTGEMGAFF. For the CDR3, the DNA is TGTGCCAGCAGTACCGGGGAGATGGGCGCTTTCTTT.

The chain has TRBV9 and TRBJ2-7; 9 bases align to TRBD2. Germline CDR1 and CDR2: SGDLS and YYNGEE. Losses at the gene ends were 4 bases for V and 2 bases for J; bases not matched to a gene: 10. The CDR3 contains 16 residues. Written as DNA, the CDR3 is TGTGCCAGCAGCCGTAGGGCTAGCGGGGCAACCTACGAGCAGTACTTC. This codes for CASSRRASGATYEQYF.

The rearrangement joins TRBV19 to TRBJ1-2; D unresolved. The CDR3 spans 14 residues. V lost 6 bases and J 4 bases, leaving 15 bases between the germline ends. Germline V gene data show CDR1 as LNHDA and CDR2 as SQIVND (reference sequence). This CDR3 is CASSTPRSLYGYTF. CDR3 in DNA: TGTGCCAGTAGCACACCAAGGAGCCTCTATGGCTACACCTTC.

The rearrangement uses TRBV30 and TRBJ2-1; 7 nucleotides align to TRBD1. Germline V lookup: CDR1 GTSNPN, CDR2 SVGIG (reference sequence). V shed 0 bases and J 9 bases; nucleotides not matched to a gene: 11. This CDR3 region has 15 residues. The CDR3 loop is CAWSVRAQRDSEQFF. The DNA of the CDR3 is TGTGCCTGGAGTGTACGGGCCCAAAGGGACAGTGAGCAGTTCTTC. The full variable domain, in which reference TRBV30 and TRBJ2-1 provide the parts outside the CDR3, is SQTIHQWPATLVQPVGSPLSLECTVEGTSNPNLYWYRQAAGRGLQLLFYSVGIGQISSEVPQNLSASRPQDRQFILSSKKLLLSDSGFYLCAWSVRAQRDSEQFFGPGTRLTVL.

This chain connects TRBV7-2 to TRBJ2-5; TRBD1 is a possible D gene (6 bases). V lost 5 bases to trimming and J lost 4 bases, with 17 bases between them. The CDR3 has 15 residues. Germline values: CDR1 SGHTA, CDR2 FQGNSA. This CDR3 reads CASSPRTATRETQYF. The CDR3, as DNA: TGTGCCAGCAGCCCGCGGACAGCCACGCGAGAGACCCAGTACTTC.

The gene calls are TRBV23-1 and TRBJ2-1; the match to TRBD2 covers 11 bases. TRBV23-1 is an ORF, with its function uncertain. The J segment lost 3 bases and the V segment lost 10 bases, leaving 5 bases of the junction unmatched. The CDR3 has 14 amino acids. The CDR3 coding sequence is TGCGCCAACCTTCTAGCGGGGGGCTACAATGAGCAGTTCTTC. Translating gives CANLLAGGYNEQFF.